The 32 T cell receptor beta chains below all came from one sample that was sequenced in a study of early stage breast cancer tumors (dated by TCRdb to between 2016 and 2019). Libraries were prepared through the immunoSEQ multiplex PCR assay. Entries here come from immuneACCESS through TCRdb and include only in-frame sequences with V and J called. Some clones fail to appear in such tables; in the studies checked, an unresolved V gene covers under half of the shortfall, and the cause of the remainder is unknown. This sample is represented by around 25,000 clones; less than 75% of them were singletons. The ten largest clones capture 7.5% to 10% of the sample. The sample comprised breast tumor tissue. The receptors were gathered from a person between 55 and 70 years old with breast cancer.

The chain links TRBV7-2 to TRBJ2-4, with 9 bases identical to TRBD2. After removal of 4 bases from V and 7 bases from J, the junction contained 14 bases not matched to a gene. The CDR3 consists of 17 residues. CDR1 SGHTA and CDR2 FQGNSA come from the germline V gene. The CDR3 protein is CASSSPPGGRGGNIQYF. CDR3 coding DNA: TGTGCCAGCAGCTCCCCCCCCGGCGGGAGGGGCGGGAACATTCAGTACTTC.

The rearrangement uses TRBV6-5 and TRBJ2-7; TRBD2 is a possible D gene (5 bases). The V and J ends lost 0 bases and 9 bases respectively, with 12 bases between them. Germline assignment: CDR1 MNHEY and CDR2 SVGAGI. The CDR3 length is 13 residues. The CDR3 region has the DNA TGTGCCAGCAGTTACTCGGACTCACGACGGCAGTACTTC. This sequence encodes CASSYSDSRRQYF.

V is TRBV5-1 and J is TRBJ2-7; TRBD1 agrees at 10 bases. The germline gives CDR1 SGHRS, CDR2 YFSETQ. The CDR3 is 15 residues long. The trim removed 4 bases at V and 2 bases at J, leaving 6 bases unmatched. In DNA form, the CDR3 reads TGCGCCAGCAGCCCGGAGGACAGGGGGGCCTACGAGCAGTACTTC. Protein product: CASSPEDRGAYEQYF.

The chain uses TRBV30 and TRBJ2-3; D possibly corresponds to TRBD2 (6 bases). The ends were cut back, 2 bases at V and 4 bases at J, with 13 bases in the middle. Germline loops: CDR1 GTSNPN, CDR2 SVGIG (reference sequence). The CDR3 contains 14 residues. This CDR3 reads CAWSLAGRSDTQYF. CDR3 sequence (DNA): TGTGCCTGGAGTTTGGCGGGACGGTCAGATACGCAGTATTTT.

This clone was picked up one time. The chain carries TRBV21-1 and TRBJ2-1; the table names TRBD2, a call not compared with the DNA. TRBV21-1 is a pseudogene locus. CDR3 length: 16 residues. CDR3 sequence reads: CASRRGGTDPRGEQFF. The DNA of the CDR3 is TGTGCCAGCAGGCGGGGGGGGACAGACCCAAGAGGTGAGCAGTTCTTC.

The chain has TRBV7-2 and TRBJ2-1; 7 bases match TRBD1. CDR1 SGHTA and CDR2 FQGNSA come from the germline V gene. The J segment lost 10 bases and the V segment lost 6 bases, leaving 6 bases of the junction unmatched. CDR3 length: 12 amino acids. The CDR3 coding sequence is TGTGCCAGCAGACAGGGGATTGCAGAGCAGTTCTTC. Translating gives CASRQGIAEQFF.

DNA for the CDR3: TGTGCCAGCAGCCTTCGACTAGCGGGGTCTCGGGATACGCAGTATTTT. Protein sequence: CASSLRLAGSRDTQYF. The V call is TRBV5-4, the J call TRBJ2-3; 11 positions agree with TRBD2. The germline V gene encodes CDR1 SGHNT and CDR2 YYREEE (reference sequence). V lost 4 bases and J lost 6; bases outside the gene matches: 10. This CDR3 region has 16 residues.

The rearrangement uses TRBV7-9 and TRBJ2-7, with 11 bases fitting TRBD1. The CDR3 sequence is 16 residues long. Germline loops: CDR1 SEHNR, CDR2 FQNEAQ (reference sequence). J gave up 2 bases and V 0 bases, and 3 bases lay outside the gene matches. CDR3 nucleotides: TGTGCCAGCAGCTTAGCCGGGACAGGGGGGGCCTACGAGCAGTACTTC. This translates into CASSLAGTGGAYEQYF.

V and J are TRBV6-4 and TRBJ2-1; TRBD2 matches at 13 bases. Germline V gives CDR1 MRHNA, CDR2 SNTAGT. This CDR3 spans 14 amino acids. Trimming cost V 4 bases and J 6 bases; bases outside gene matches: 0. The chain's CDR3 is CASSGTSGSNEQFF. CDR3 nucleotides: TGTGCCAGCAGTGGGACTAGCGGGAGCAATGAGCAGTTCTTC.

This rearrangement joins TRBV18 to TRBJ1-3, with D possibly being TRBD1 (6 bases). This CDR3 region has 15 residues. Deletions cut 3 bases from V and 5 bases from J, with 14 bases between. Per germline, CDR1 KGHSH and CDR2 LQKENI. CDR3 region: CASSPVTGSRNTIYF. DNA for the CDR3: TGTGCCAGCTCACCGGTTACAGGGTCCAGAAACACCATATATTTT.

This clone has a handful of counts. V gene TRBV6-1 combines with J gene TRBJ1-1; no reliable D call. V was clipped by 1 base and J by 3 bases, with 21 bases between them. Germline CDR1 is MNHNS and CDR2 is SASEGT. This CDR3 is built from 18 residues. The CDR3 DNA follows: TGTGCCAGCAGTGAAGTACGGAGTTCCAACTTCGTGTACACTGAAGCTTTCTTT. This gives the protein CASSEVRSSNFVYTEAFF.

The chain carries TRBV7-8 and TRBJ1-3; possible D gene TRBD1, 5 bases. The CDR3 is 16 amino acids. Germline values: CDR1 SGHVS, CDR2 FQNEAQ. Trimming left V 6 bases short and J 3 bases short, with 18 bases between. The CDR3 loop is CASRPIQGAVGNTIYF. The CDR3 nucleotides read TGTGCCAGCAGGCCGATCCAGGGTGCCGTTGGAAACACCATATATTTT.

V usage is TRBV13 and J usage is TRBJ1-2; the match to TRBD1 covers 8 bases. After removal of 5 bases from V and 4 bases from J, the junction contained 3 bases not matched to a gene. From germline, CDR1 is PRHDT and CDR2 FYEKMQ (reference sequence). The CDR3 contains 13 residues. CDR3 region: CASSPTGGYGYTF. CDR3 nucleotides: TGTGCCAGCAGCCCCACAGGGGGCTATGGCTACACCTTC.

The genes are TRBV5-6 and TRBJ1-1; D not certain. Between the trimmed V and J ends, which lost 2 bases and 7 bases, there was a span of 15 bases. The CDR3 extends over 14 amino acids. Germline CDR1 is SGHDT and CDR2 is YYEEEE. Here the CDR3 reads CASSLGSGFDEAFF. DNA for the CDR3: TGTGCCAGCAGCTTAGGATCCGGGTTTGATGAAGCTTTCTTT.

The chain links TRBV7-2 to TRBJ2-5; maybe TRBD1 (7 bases). The CDR3 spans 18 residues. Trimming left V 2 bases short and J 0 bases short, with 19 bases between. Germline assignment: CDR1 SGHTA and CDR2 FQGNSA. The CDR3 DNA reads TGTGCCAGCAGCTTACTTAGGGGGCGGAGGGGGTACCAAGAGACCCAGTACTTC. Protein sequence: CASSLLRGRRGYQETQYF.

The J gene is TRBJ1-5, the V gene TRBV18; D uncertain. Trimming pared 0 bases from V and 10 bases from J, leaving 19 bases between. Germline V gene sequence: CDR1 KGHSH, CDR2 LQKENI. The CDR3 consists of 16 residues. CDR3 nucleotides: TGTGCCAGCTCACCACCTAACAGCGTGCGGGCTAAACCCCAGCATTTT. Translated, it gives CASSPPNSVRAKPQHF.

The V gene is TRBV6-1, the J gene TRBJ2-7, with 9 positions matching TRBD2. V shed 2 bases and J 0 bases; nucleotides not matched to a gene: 5. The CDR3 runs 16 residues. Germline CDR1 MNHNS, CDR2 SASEGT. CDR3 loop: CASSEMSSGGSYEQYF. CDR3 nucleotide sequence: TGTGCCAGCAGTGAAATGAGTAGCGGGGGCTCCTACGAGCAGTACTTC.

The V and J genes are TRBV6-5 and TRBJ2-7; 8 nucleotides align to TRBD2. CDR1 MNHEY and CDR2 SVGAGI come from the germline V gene. Germline trimming cut 4 bases from V and 7 bases from J; bases unmatched to any gene: 15. The CDR3 loop spans 16 amino acids. The CDR3 DNA reads TGTGCCAGCAGTTTGCTCATTGCGGGGGGCTCTTGGGAGCAGTACTTC. This sequence encodes CASSLLIAGGSWEQYF.

The rearrangement joins TRBV6-1 to TRBJ2-7, with 7 positions matching TRBD2. With V trimmed by 5 bases and J by 4 bases, 5 bases remained unmatched. CDR3 length: 13 residues. Germline CDR1 is MNHNS and CDR2 is SASEGT. The CDR3 DNA sequence: TGTGCCAGCAGTCCGGGACTAAGGTACGAGCAGTACTTC. Translation gives CASSPGLRYEQYF.

CDR3 DNA sequence: TGTGCCACCAGACCCTTACAGAGCTCCTACGAGCAGTACTTC. The encoded protein is CATRPLQSSYEQYF. The J gene is TRBJ2-7, the V gene TRBV6-1; D gene uncertain. The CDR3 extends over 14 amino acids. Trimming stripped 10 bases from V and 0 bases from J, with 16 bases between. Looked up from germline, CDR1 is MNHNS and CDR2 is SASEGT.

The rearrangement joins TRBV6-5 to TRBJ2-2; D gene unclear. V shed 5 bases and J shed 7 bases, with 8 bases lying between them. There are 12 residues in the CDR3. Germline loops: CDR1 MNHEY, CDR2 SVGAGI. The CDR3 bases are TGTGCCAGCAGTCGGCAGGTCGGGGAGCTGTTTTTT. As protein: CASSRQVGELFF.

CDR3 DNA sequence: TGTGCCAGCCGGGACAATCTGAACACTGAAGCTTTCTTT. Protein sequence: CASRDNLNTEAFF. The chain combines TRBV27 with TRBJ1-1, with a possible D match to TRBD1 (6 bases). CDR1 is MNHEY and CDR2 is SMNVEV in the germline V gene (reference sequence). V lost 8 bases to trimming and J lost 0 bases, with 10 bases between them. CDR3 length: 13 amino acids.

V gene TRBV6-5 combines with J gene TRBJ2-2, with D perhaps TRBD2 (6 bases). The V end lost 6 bases, the J end lost 9 bases, and 17 bases lay between the germline ends. This CDR3 region has 14 residues. CDR1 is MNHEY, CDR2 SVGAGI, per germline. The CDR3 loop is CASRSSAAGWELFF. Here the CDR3 DNA reads TGTGCCAGCAGGTCCTCCGCCGCGGGGTGGGAGCTGTTTTTT.

This chain links TRBV27 with TRBJ2-3; 14 bases are shared with TRBD2. Unmatched junction bases numbered 7, after V lost 4 bases and J lost 4 bases. Germline-derived CDR1 and CDR2 are MNHEY and SMNVEV (reference sequence). CDR3 length: 17 residues. The CDR3: CASSSRTSGRSPDTQYF. Written as DNA, the CDR3 is TGTGCCAGCAGTTCTCGGACTAGCGGGAGGTCGCCAGATACGCAGTATTTT.

The rearrangement links TRBV11-1 to TRBJ2-2; D gene uncertain. The V gene's germline CDR1 is SGHAT and CDR2 FQDESV (reference sequence). Deletions cut 5 bases from V and 1 base from J, with 11 bases between. The CDR3 loop spans 15 amino acids. CDR3 sequence: CASSLGQWNTGELFF. CDR3 in DNA: TGTGCCAGCAGCCTAGGGCAGTGGAACACCGGGGAGCTGTTTTTT. Variable domain in full (rest from reference TRBV11-1 and TRBJ2-2): EAEVAQSPRYKITEKSQAVAFWCDPISGHATLYWYRQILGQGPELLVQFQDESVVDDSQLPKDRFSAERLKGVDSTLKIQPAELGDSAMYLCASSLGQWNTGELFFGEGSRLTVL.

The genes are TRBV5-4 and TRBJ2-5, with D possibly matching TRBD1 (6 bases). Trimming pared 1 base from V and 5 bases from J, leaving 9 bases between. Looked up from germline, CDR1 is SGHNT and CDR2 is YYREEE (reference sequence). The CDR3 totals 13 residues. CDR3 sequence: CASSLRGTETQYF. The CDR3 bases are TGTGCCAGCAGCTTGAGGGGGACGGAGACCCAGTACTTC. The whole variable domain, filled in from reference TRBV5-4 and TRBJ2-5, reads ETGVTQSPTHLIKTRGQQVTLRCSSQSGHNTVSWYQQALGQGPQFIFQYYREEENGRGNFPPRFSGLQFPNYSSELNVNALELDDSALYLCASSLRGTETQYFGPGTRLLVL.

The table lists this clone with a few counts. The chain uses TRBV30 and TRBJ1-2, with 8 bases that match TRBD1. Losses at the gene ends were 3 bases for V and 7 bases for J; bases not matched to a gene: 4. This CDR3 is 12 amino acids long. The germline gives CDR1 GTSNPN, CDR2 SVGIG (reference sequence). Here the CDR3 DNA reads TGTGCCTGGAGCGGGACAGGCGTTGGCTACACCTTC. This translates into CAWSGTGVGYTF.

This clone occurred once. The chain combines TRBV29-1 with TRBJ2-1, with 12 bases that match TRBD2. The CDR3 is made up of 18 amino acids. Germline lookup yields CDR1 SQVTM and CDR2 ANQGSEA. Trimming at V came to 6 bases and at J to 0 bases, leaving 12 bases not matched to a gene. CDR3 DNA sequence: TGCAGCGTCCAAGGACTAGCGGGATCCCCGAGCTCCTACAATGAGCAGTTCTTC. Translating gives CSVQGLAGSPSSYNEQFF.

The chain uses TRBV19 and TRBJ2-2; 10 bases match TRBD1. V was clipped by 3 bases and J by 6 bases; unmatched bases: 1. This CDR3 region has 14 residues. The germline CDR1 and CDR2 sequences are LNHDA and SQIVND (reference sequence). CDR3: CASSIGQGAGELFF. CDR3 nucleotide sequence: TGTGCCAGTAGTATCGGACAGGGGGCCGGGGAGCTGTTTTTT.

This clone was detected only a few times. The CDR3 nucleotides read TGTGCCTGGAGTGTTACCCCCCGGGATCCGGCGTATTTT. Residues: CAWSVTPRDPAYF. This sequence joins TRBV30 and TRBJ2-3; TRBD2 is a possible D gene (5 bases). The CDR3 sequence is 13 residues long. The ends were cut back, 0 bases at V and 14 bases at J, with 18 bases in the middle. CDR1 GTSNPN and CDR2 SVGIG come from the germline V gene (reference sequence).

This clone was detected only once. V is TRBV18 and J is TRBJ1-3, with D possibly TRBD1 on 6 matching bases. The CDR3 has 13 amino acids. V was pared by 2 bases and J by 10 bases, with 12 bases between. Germline V lookup: CDR1 KGHSH, CDR2 LQKENI. The CDR3 DNA sequence: TGTGCCAGCTCACCAGGAAGACAGGAGACCATATATTTT. Translated, it gives CASSPGRQETIYF.

The gene calls are TRBV30 and TRBJ1-1; D possibly corresponds to TRBD1 (5 bases). The CDR3 loop spans 14 amino acids. CDR1 is GTSNPN, CDR2 SVGIG, per germline (reference sequence). V shed 4 bases and J shed 5 bases, with 17 bases lying between them. The CDR3 nucleotides are TGTGCCTGGACCGTCGGGGGAAGGTGGACTGAAGCTTTCTTT. Amino acid sequence: CAWTVGGRWTEAFF.